This passage covers 12 T cell receptor beta chains from one sample sequenced in a study of shared clonotypes between healthy human individuals. The repertoire was sequenced with immunoSEQ multiplex PCR; TCRdb's copy has only in-frame clones and lacks some. Among about 490,000 clones listed, about 85% were seen once. Sequenced material: PBMCs. Source of these receptors: a woman in her forties in good health. Some clones in this sample may be carry-over from other donors' samples.

This clone was seen a single time. The chain employs TRBV28 and TRBJ2-1; no clear D gene. V was trimmed by 6 bases and J by 3 bases, leaving 3 bases between them. This CDR3 region has 11 residues. Looked up from germline, CDR1 is MDHEN and CDR2 is SYDVKM. The CDR3 region is CASRNYNEQFF. The CDR3 region has the DNA TGTGCCAGCAGAAACTACAATGAGCAGTTCTTC. The full variable domain, its missing parts supplied by reference TRBV28 and TRBJ2-1, is DVKVTQSSRYLVKRTGEKVFLECVQDMDHENMFWYRQDPGLGLRLIYFSYDVKMKEKGDIPEGYSVSREKKERFSLILESASTNQTSMYLCASRNYNEQFFGPGTRLTVL.

This chain uses TRBV19 with TRBJ1-1; D might be TRBD1 (5 bases). The germline V gene has CDR1 LNHDA and CDR2 SQIVND (reference sequence). The CDR3 is made up of 15 amino acids. Trimming removed 6 bases at V and 0 bases at J, with 14 bases between. For the CDR3, the DNA is TGTGCCAGTAGGCCCCTGGACATCCTGAACACTGAAGCTTTCTTT. Residues: CASRPLDILNTEAFF.

Regarding this clone: A read error is the likely source, as a far larger clone sits one nucleotide away. Other DNA sequences from this sample encode an identical CDR3 as well. The chain combines TRBV5-4 with TRBJ2-7, with D maybe TRBD2 (6 bases). With 4 bases removed from V and 2 bases from J, the gap between germline ends came to 13 bases. The CDR3 has 14 amino acids. CDR1 and CDR2 from the germline V gene are SGHNT and YYREEE (reference sequence). In nucleotides, the CDR3 is TGTGCCAGCAGCCAATTTGCGGGGCCCTACGAGCAGTACTTC. This sequence encodes CASSQFAGPYEQYF.

The table lists this clone with many counts. Other DNA sequences of this sample code for an identical CDR3. The chain combines TRBV10-2 with TRBJ1-2; D call uncertain. This CDR3 spans 15 amino acids. Germline lookup yields CDR1 WSHSY and CDR2 SAAADI. Trimming cost V 0 bases and J 5 bases, with 13 bases left between them. The CDR3 is CASSESTSAPYGYTF. In DNA, the CDR3 is TGCGCCAGCAGTGAGTCGACCAGCGCCCCTTATGGCTACACCTTC.

About this clone itself: A read error is the likely source, as a far larger clone sits one nucleotide away. The genes are TRBV6-5 and TRBJ2-3; D gene unclear. Deletions cut 0 bases from V and 0 bases from J, with 10 bases between. Germline V CDR1 and CDR2: MNHEY, SVGAGI. The CDR3 sequence is 16 residues long. CDR3 nucleotides: TGTGCCAGCAGTTACTCGTACAGACTTAGCACAGATACGCAGTATTTT. Its protein is CASSYSYRLSTDTQYF.

The chain is built from TRBV29-1 and TRBJ2-7, with D tentatively TRBD2 (6 bases). CDR1 SQVTM and CDR2 ANQGSEA come from the germline V gene. V lost 7 bases and J 5 bases, leaving 15 bases between the germline ends. This CDR3 is 12 amino acids long. The CDR3 reads CSAWDLGNEQYF. The CDR3 region has the DNA TGCAGCGCCTGGGACTTGGGGAACGAGCAGTACTTC.

This sequence joins TRBV14 and TRBJ2-4; D possibly corresponds to TRBD2 (5 bases). This CDR3 region has 12 residues. Trimming removed 1 base at V and 9 bases at J, with 7 bases between. CDR1 and CDR2 (germline): SGHDN, FVKESK. CDR3 bases: TGTGCCAGCAGCCAAGTGGGGAGCATTCAGTACTTC. It codes for CASSQVGSIQYF.

As concerns this clone: One junction end does not reproduce the germline sequence, and a read error may be involved. The V gene is TRBV6-4, the J gene TRBJ1-5, with D maybe TRBD1 (5 bases). The length of the CDR3 is 11 residues. CDR1 is MRHNA, CDR2 SNTAGT, per germline. CDR3 loop: CDSDINQPQHF. DNA for the CDR3: TGCGACAGCGACATCAATCAGCCCCAGCATTTT.

The chain uses TRBV5-3 and TRBJ1-2; possibly TRBD1 for D (6 bases). TRBV5-3 is given ORF status, its function remaining uncertain. V was shortened by 0 bases and J by 2 bases, with 11 bases between the two germline ends. This CDR3 comprises 15 residues. The CDR3 DNA sequence: TGTGCCAGAAGCTTGGGCCGGGGGCAAAACTATGGCTACACCTTC. As protein: CARSLGRGQNYGYTF.

This rearrangement joins TRBV27 to TRBJ2-7, with D possibly called TRBD1 or TRBD2 (5 bases each). Germline CDR1 and CDR2: MNHEY and SMNVEV (reference sequence). The CDR3 is 13 residues long. V lost 6 bases, J lost 2 bases, and 11 bases lay in between. The CDR3 loop is CASRPGPAYEQYF. As DNA, the CDR3 is TGTGCCAGCAGGCCGGGACCAGCCTACGAGCAGTACTTC.

A note on this clone: This likely came from a read error, as a far larger clone is one base away. This sample also contains other DNA sequences that code for the same CDR3. This chain links TRBV4-2 with TRBJ2-1, with D possibly called TRBD1 or TRBD2 (7 bases each). The CDR3 runs to 15 residues. V dropped 0 bases and J dropped 5 bases, with 11 bases sitting between them. The germline V gene has CDR1 LGHNA and CDR2 YNFKEQ. The CDR3 spells CASSQDQGGHNEQFF. CDR3 nucleotides: TGTGCCAGCAGCCAAGATCAGGGGGGGCACAATGAGCAGTTCTTC.

The chain carries TRBV6-6 and TRBJ2-7, with TRBD1 matching over 7 bases. The germline V gene has CDR1 MNHNY and CDR2 SVGAGI (reference sequence). V gave up 5 bases and J gave up 3 bases; unmatched junction bases: 7. The CDR3 has 14 amino acids. The CDR3 DNA is TGTGCCAGCAGTACGACAGGGTCCCTCTACGAGCAGTACTTC. Protein product: CASSTTGSLYEQYF.